This T cell receptor (beta chain) was identified in a study of beta chain features in type 1 diabetes. Whole-study results and caveats: Shorter TCRB CDR3s, moderately but significantly so, marked every one of the four CD4+ subsets in Type 1 diabetes patients.

Germline V CDR1 and CDR2: MNHEY, SVGAGI. The CDR3 extends over 14 amino acids. V trimming: 2 bases; J trimming: 2 bases; junction bases outside the gene matches: 2. As for this clone: Its target is not known.

Expressed TCRB transcripts were sequenced because the isolated RNA had all been reverse transcribed beforehand. The assay was immunoSEQ multiplex PCR, and TCRdb's table has in-frame clones only and misses some. The repertoire holds 330,000 or so clones, roughly 13% seen once, with approximately 0.011% in the top ten. The chain is built from TRBV6-5 and TRBJ2-7; 8 bases agree with TRBD1. Specimen: naive CD4+ T cells from blood. The source is a woman between 18 and 29 years old with type 1 diabetes. The chain's CDR3 is CASSYGQGAYEQYF. DNA for the CDR3: TGTGCCAGCAGTTACGGACAGGGAGCCTACGAGCAGTACTTC.